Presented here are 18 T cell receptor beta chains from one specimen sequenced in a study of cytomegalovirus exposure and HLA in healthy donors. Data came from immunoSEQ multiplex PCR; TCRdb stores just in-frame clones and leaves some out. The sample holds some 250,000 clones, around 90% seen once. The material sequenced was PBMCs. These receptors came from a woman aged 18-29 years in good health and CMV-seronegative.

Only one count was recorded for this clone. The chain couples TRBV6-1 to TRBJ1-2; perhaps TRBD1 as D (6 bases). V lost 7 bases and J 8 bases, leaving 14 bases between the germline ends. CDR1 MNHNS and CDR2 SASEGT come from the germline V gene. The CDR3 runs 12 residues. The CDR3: CASTQDRRGYTF. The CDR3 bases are TGTGCCAGCACTCAGGACAGAAGAGGCTACACCTTC.

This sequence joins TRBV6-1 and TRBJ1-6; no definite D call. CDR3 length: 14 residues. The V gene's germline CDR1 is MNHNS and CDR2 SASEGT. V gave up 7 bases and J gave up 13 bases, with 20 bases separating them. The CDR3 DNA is TGTGCCAGCATTACCTTCCCAGAGGCCTCGCCCCTCCACTTT. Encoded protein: CASITFPEASPLHF.

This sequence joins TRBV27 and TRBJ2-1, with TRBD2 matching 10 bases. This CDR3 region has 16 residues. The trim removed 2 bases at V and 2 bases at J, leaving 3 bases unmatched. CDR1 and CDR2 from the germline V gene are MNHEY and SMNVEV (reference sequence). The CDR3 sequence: CASSLRAGGPYNEQFF. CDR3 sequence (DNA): TGTGCCAGCAGTTTACGAGCGGGGGGGCCCTACAATGAGCAGTTCTTC.

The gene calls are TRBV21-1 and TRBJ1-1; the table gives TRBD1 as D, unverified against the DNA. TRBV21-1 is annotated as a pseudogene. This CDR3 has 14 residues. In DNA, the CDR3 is TGTGCCAGCAACAAGGACAGGCAGAACACTGAAGCTTTCTTT. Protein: CASNKDRQNTEAFF.

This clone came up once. CDR3 coding DNA: TGTGCCAGCTTAAGGGACAGGGAATCTGGCAATCAGCCCCAGCATTTT. Translated: CASLRDRESGNQPQHF. The V call is TRBV2, the J call TRBJ1-5; 9 bases are a match to TRBD1. Germline V CDR1 and CDR2: SNHLY, FYNNEI. After removal of 8 bases from V and 2 bases from J, the junction contained 10 bases not matched to a gene. The CDR3 runs 16 residues.

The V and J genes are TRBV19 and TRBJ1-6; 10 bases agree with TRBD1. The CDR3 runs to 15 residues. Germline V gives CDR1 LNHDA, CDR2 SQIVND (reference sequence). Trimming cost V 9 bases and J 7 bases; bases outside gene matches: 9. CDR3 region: CASNPQTGGNSPLHF. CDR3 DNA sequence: TGTGCCAGCAATCCACAGACAGGGGGCAATTCACCCCTCCACTTT.

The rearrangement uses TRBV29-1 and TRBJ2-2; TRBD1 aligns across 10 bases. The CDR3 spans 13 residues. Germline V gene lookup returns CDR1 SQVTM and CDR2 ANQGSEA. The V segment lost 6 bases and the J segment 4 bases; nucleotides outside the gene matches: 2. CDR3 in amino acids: CSVGTGATGELFF. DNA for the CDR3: TGCAGCGTCGGGACAGGGGCCACCGGGGAGCTGTTTTTT.

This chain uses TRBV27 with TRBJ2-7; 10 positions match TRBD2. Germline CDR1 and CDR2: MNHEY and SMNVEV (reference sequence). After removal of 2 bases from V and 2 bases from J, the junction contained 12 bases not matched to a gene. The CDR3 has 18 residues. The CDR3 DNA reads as TGTGCCAGCAGTTTACCCACCCTCATAGCGGGGGGAACCTACGAGCAGTACTTC. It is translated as CASSLPTLIAGGTYEQYF.

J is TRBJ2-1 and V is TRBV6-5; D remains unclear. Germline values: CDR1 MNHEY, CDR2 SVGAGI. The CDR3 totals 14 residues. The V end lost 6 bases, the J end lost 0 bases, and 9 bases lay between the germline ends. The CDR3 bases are TGTGCCAGCAGCCCCCTGAGCTCCTACAATGAGCAGTTCTTC. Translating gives CASSPLSSYNEQFF.

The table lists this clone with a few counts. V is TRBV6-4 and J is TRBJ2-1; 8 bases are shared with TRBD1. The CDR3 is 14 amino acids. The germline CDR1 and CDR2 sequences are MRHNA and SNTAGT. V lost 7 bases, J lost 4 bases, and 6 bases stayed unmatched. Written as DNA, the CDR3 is TGTGCCAGCAAAGGACAGGGAGAATACAATGAGCAGTTCTTC. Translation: CASKGQGEYNEQFF.

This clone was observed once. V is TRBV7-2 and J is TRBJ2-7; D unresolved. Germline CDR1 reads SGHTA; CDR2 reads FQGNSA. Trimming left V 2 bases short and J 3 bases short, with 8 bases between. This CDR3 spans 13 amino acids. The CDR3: CASSLTPHYEQYV. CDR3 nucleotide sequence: TGTGCCAGCAGCTTAACTCCCCACTACGAGCAGTACGTC.

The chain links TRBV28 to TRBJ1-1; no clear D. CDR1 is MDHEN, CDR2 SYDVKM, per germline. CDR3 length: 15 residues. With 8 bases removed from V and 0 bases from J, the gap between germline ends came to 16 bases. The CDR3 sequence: CASPGRDSLNTEAFF. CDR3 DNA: TGTGCCAGCCCGGGCCGGGATTCACTGAACACTGAAGCTTTCTTT.

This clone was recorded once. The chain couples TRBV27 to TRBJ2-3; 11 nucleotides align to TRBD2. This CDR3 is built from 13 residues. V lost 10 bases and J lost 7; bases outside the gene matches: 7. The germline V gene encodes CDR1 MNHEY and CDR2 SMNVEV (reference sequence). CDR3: CATGTSGGYTQYF. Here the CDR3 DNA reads TGTGCCACAGGGACTAGCGGCGGATATACGCAGTATTTT.

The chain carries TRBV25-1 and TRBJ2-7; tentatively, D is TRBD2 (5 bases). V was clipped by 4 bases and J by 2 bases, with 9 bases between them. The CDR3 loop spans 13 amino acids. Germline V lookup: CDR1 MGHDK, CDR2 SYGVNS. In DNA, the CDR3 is TGTGCCAGCAGTGCGGGGAATGCCTACGAGCAGTACTTC. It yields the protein CASSAGNAYEQYF.

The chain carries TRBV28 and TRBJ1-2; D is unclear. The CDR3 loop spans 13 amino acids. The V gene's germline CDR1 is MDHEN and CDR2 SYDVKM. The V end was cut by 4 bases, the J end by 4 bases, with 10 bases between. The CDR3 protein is CASSSRHLYGYTF. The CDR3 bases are TGTGCCAGCAGTTCGCGCCACCTCTATGGCTACACCTTC.

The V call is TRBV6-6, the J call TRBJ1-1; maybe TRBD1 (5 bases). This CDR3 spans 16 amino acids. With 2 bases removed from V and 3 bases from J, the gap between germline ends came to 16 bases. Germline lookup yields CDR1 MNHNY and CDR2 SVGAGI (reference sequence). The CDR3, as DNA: TGTGCCAGCAGTTACGTAATTCCCAGGGCGGACACTGAAGCTTTCTTT. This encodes CASSYVIPRADTEAFF.

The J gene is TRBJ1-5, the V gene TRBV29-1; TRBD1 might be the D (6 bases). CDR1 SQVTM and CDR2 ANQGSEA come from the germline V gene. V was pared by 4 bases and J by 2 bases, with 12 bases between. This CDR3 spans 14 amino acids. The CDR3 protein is CSVASGDGNQPQHF. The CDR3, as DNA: TGCAGCGTTGCGTCAGGGGATGGCAATCAGCCCCAGCATTTT.

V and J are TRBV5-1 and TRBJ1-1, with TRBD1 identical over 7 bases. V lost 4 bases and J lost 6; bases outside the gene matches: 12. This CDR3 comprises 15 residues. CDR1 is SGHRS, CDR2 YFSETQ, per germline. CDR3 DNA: TGCGCCAGCAGCCTACACGAACAGGGGAGGCCTGAAGCTTTCTTT. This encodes CASSLHEQGRPEAFF.